These 19 T cell receptor beta chains share one sample of origin, sequenced in a study of breast tumors, draining lymph nodes, adjacent tissues. TCRdb fed the multiplex PCR reads into MiXCR, producing one record per CDR3 protein. This table holds a few hundred thousand distinct CDR3 sequences, less than 40% found once. Samples came from axillary lymph nodes draining the breast cancer. The sample was axillary lymph node tissue. Source of these receptors: a female donor with breast cancer. Some clones in this sample may be carry-over from other donors' samples.

This clonotype has at least ten counts. The chain uses TRBV5-6 and TRBJ2-3; TRBD1 matches at 7 bases. The V and J ends lost 4 bases and 3 bases, in that order; junction bases with no gene match: 2. Germline CDR1 reads SGHDT; CDR2 reads YYEEEE. CDR3 length: 13 residues. This CDR3 is CASSQTGTDTQYF. The CDR3 region has the DNA TGTGCCAGCAGCCAGACAGGGACAGATACGCAGTATTTT.

Note on this clonotype: Given a much more abundant clone one base away, this may be a read error. DNA for the CDR3: TGCGCCAGCAGCCCTAGGACTAGCGAGGGCCCCGGGGAGCTGTTTTTT. Translating gives CASSPRTSEGPGELFF. The chain recombines TRBV4-3 with TRBJ2-2; 9 bases are shared with TRBD2. The junction had 9 bases not matched to a gene; V was cut back by 4 bases and J by 6 bases. Germline loops: CDR1 LGHNA, CDR2 YSLEER. This CDR3 has 16 residues.

This clonotype was counted many times. At one end, the junction sequence differs from germline, possibly due to a read error. The CDR3 spells CASSVTGTGQYEQYF. The CDR3 DNA follows: TGTGCCAGCAGCGTAACCGGGACAGGGCAGTACGAGCAGTACTTC. J is TRBJ2-7 and V is TRBV7-3, with TRBD1 matching 9 bases. This CDR3 has 15 amino acids. Germline V gives CDR1 SGHTA, CDR2 FQGTGA.

This clonotype was detected a few times. A much larger clone lies a single base off, so this may be a read error. The chain recombines TRBV20-1 with TRBJ2-3; D remains unclear. The CDR3 is 15 residues long. V lost 0 bases and J lost 6, with 16 bases in between. The V gene's germline CDR1 is DFQATT and CDR2 SNEGSKA (reference sequence). DNA for the CDR3: TGCAGTGCTAGAGATAGGAGACGGGTGACGGATACGCAGTATTTT. Amino acids: CSARDRRRVTDTQYF.

This clonotype was recorded a few times. This chain joins TRBV6-1 and TRBJ2-5; D unclear. The CDR3 is 15 amino acids. The germline V gene has CDR1 MNHNS and CDR2 SASEGT. Trimming took off 1 base at V and 5 bases at J, with 14 bases between the two ends. The CDR3 region is CASSEDVSSFETQYF. The CDR3 coding sequence is TGTGCCAGCAGTGAAGACGTGAGTAGCTTTGAGACCCAGTACTTC.

To note about this clonotype: Just one base apart from a much larger clone, this may be a read error. The chain combines TRBV20-1 with TRBJ2-7; D unclear. This CDR3 is built from 11 residues. Germline V gene sequence: CDR1 DFQATT, CDR2 SNEGSKA (reference sequence). The CDR3 nucleotides read TGCAGTGCCAAATGGGTATACGAGCAGTCCTTC. Translation gives CSAKWVYEQSF.

The chain has TRBV20-1 and TRBJ1-2, with TRBD1 identical over 9 bases. The CDR3 sequence is 15 residues long. V shed 0 bases and J 8 bases; nucleotides not matched to a gene: 10. Germline V CDR1 and CDR2: DFQATT, SNEGSKA (reference sequence). The DNA for the CDR3 is TGCAGTGCTAGAGACGGGACAGGGAGAGGAGGGGGCTACACCTTC. The encoded protein is CSARDGTGRGGGYTF.

The sample holds one count of this clonotype. The limits of the CDR3 on the DNA are not certain, so only TCRdb's listed CDR3 is given. The chain uses TRBV5-1 and TRBJ2-7; TRBD2 was called by the table and not checked on the DNA. The CDR3 extends over 23 residues, inclusive of both ends. Germline V CDR1 and CDR2: SGHRS, YFSETQ. The CDR3 is CASRLTELYEQYFGPGGGYEQYF.

The chain combines TRBV7-8 with TRBJ1-1; no clear D gene. CDR3 length equals 16 residues. Germline V gene sequence: CDR1 SGHVS, CDR2 FQNEAQ. The V end lost 2 bases, the J end lost 1 base, and 14 bases lay between the germline ends. The CDR3 is CASSLSLGRPNTEAFF. In nucleotides, the CDR3 is TGTGCCAGCAGCTTAAGTCTTGGCAGGCCGAACACTGAAGCTTTCTTT.

This clonotype was detected many times. This chain's CDR3 is CSARTSGGAGETQYF. In DNA form, the CDR3 reads TGCAGTGCTAGAACTAGCGGGGGGGCCGGGGAGACCCAGTACTTC. The chain couples TRBV20-1 to TRBJ2-5; TRBD2 agrees at 13 bases. The CDR3 loop spans 15 amino acids. V dropped 2 bases and J dropped 5; count of bases not matched to a gene: 5. The germline V gene has CDR1 DFQATT and CDR2 SNEGSKA (reference sequence).

The chain has TRBV24-1 and TRBJ2-7, with TRBD1 matching 8 bases. Germline CDR1 reads KGHDR; CDR2 reads SFDVKD. J gave up 6 bases and V 5 bases, and 5 bases lay outside the gene matches. The CDR3 runs to 13 residues. The CDR3 spells CATSGTGIGEQYF. Written as DNA, the CDR3 is TGTGCCACCAGTGGGACAGGGATCGGCGAGCAGTACTTC.

This clonotype appeared many times. The J gene is TRBJ1-2, the V gene TRBV5-5, with D possibly matching TRBD1 (6 bases). CDR3 size: 14 residues. V lost 7 bases, J lost 8 bases, and 21 bases lay in between. CDR1 is SGHKS and CDR2 is YYEKEE in the germline V gene (reference sequence). The chain's CDR3 is CASSRTAAAEGYTF. The CDR3 coding sequence is TGTGCCAGCTCCCGGACAGCGGCCGCTGAGGGCTACACCTTC.

CDR3 sequence (DNA): TGTGCCACCAGCAGAGGCAACGGGGGAGGGTATTTT. This translates into CATSRGNGGGYF. The rearrangement links TRBV15 to TRBJ2-3, with D maybe TRBD2 (6 bases). The germline V gene has CDR1 LNHNV and CDR2 YYDKDF (reference sequence). With 1 base removed from V and 14 bases from J, the gap between germline ends came to 13 bases. The length of the CDR3 is 12 residues.

This clonotype has ten or more counts. The J gene is TRBJ2-1, the V gene TRBV20-1; 8 bases agree with TRBD2. Germline V gene lookup returns CDR1 DFQATT and CDR2 SNEGSKA (reference sequence). The CDR3 length is 12 residues. Trimming cost V 6 bases and J 10 bases; bases outside gene matches: 8. CDR3 DNA sequence: TGCAGTGCCGAGACCCAGCGGGAGGAGCAGTTCTTC. It is translated as CSAETQREEQFF.

The chain is built from TRBV15 and TRBJ2-5; no reliable D call. The CDR3 sequence is 14 residues long. Germline V gene lookup returns CDR1 LNHNV and CDR2 YYDKDF (reference sequence). The V end was cut by 3 bases, the J end by 4 bases, with 12 bases between. The CDR3 DNA is TGTGCCACCAGCAGCTTGGTTCCCGGAGAGACCCAGTACTTC. Amino acids: CATSSLVPGETQYF.

This clonotype was seen ten or more times. The V gene is TRBV5-1, the J gene TRBJ2-5; D tentatively reads TRBD1 or TRBD2 (5 bases each). The CDR3 loop spans 13 amino acids. V lost 4 bases and J lost 4, with 11 bases in between. Per the germline V gene, CDR1 is SGHRS and CDR2 is YFSETQ. The CDR3 sequence is CASSVGPAETQYF. The CDR3 DNA sequence: TGCGCCAGCAGCGTGGGACCTGCAGAGACCCAGTACTTC.

This chain connects TRBV2 to TRBJ1-2; TRBD1 is a possible D gene (5 bases). CDR3 length: 13 residues. The V gene's germline CDR1 is SNHLY and CDR2 FYNNEI. Trimming removed 5 bases from V and 8 bases from J, with 15 bases in between. For the CDR3, the DNA is TGTGCCAGCAGTCTTGAAGGGGCTCGGGGCTACACCTTC. This gives the protein CASSLEGARGYTF.

This clonotype showed up many times. CDR3 nucleotide sequence: TGCAGTGCTACCAGACAGTTAGATCAGCCCCAGCATTTT. Residues: CSATRQLDQPQHF. The chain couples TRBV20-1 to TRBJ1-5; a weak D match, TRBD1 (5 bases). This CDR3 is built from 13 residues. Germline assignment: CDR1 DFQATT and CDR2 SNEGSKA (reference sequence). Between the trimmed V and J ends, which lost 4 bases and 5 bases, there was a span of 12 bases.

This clonotype was found a few times. V is TRBV28 and J is TRBJ2-7; D is unclear. From germline, CDR1 is MDHEN and CDR2 SYDVKM. This CDR3 spans 14 amino acids. V gave up 3 bases and J gave up 4 bases, with 13 bases separating them. DNA for the CDR3: TGTGCCAGCAGTTTCGGGCCTCCTCAATACGAGCAGTACTTC. It is translated as CASSFGPPQYEQYF.